The 23 T cell receptor beta chains given below trace back to one sample, sequenced in a study of shared clonotypes between healthy human individuals. Repertoires were generated with immunoSEQ multiplex PCR, while TCRdb's copy carries only in-frame clones and drops some. Among 2 million to 2.5 million clones, about 92% were seen once, and the ten largest hold roughly 0.36%. Sequenced sample: naive CD4+ T cells from PBMCs. Subset in this sample: CD45RA+ positively selected. Receptors originate from a man aged 18 to 29 in good health. Some clones in this sample may be carry-over from other donors' samples.

Here the CDR3 DNA reads TGTGCCAGCAGCCTAGACAGGGCCGGAGAGACCCAGTACTTC. Translation gives CASSLDRAGETQYF. V and J are TRBV5-8 and TRBJ2-5; TRBD1 matches 7 bases. Germline assignment: CDR1 SGHTS and CDR2 YDEGEE. The CDR3 has 14 residues. V lost 4 bases to trimming and J lost 4 bases; unmatched junction nucleotides: 7.

This clone was found once. The chain combines TRBV28 with TRBJ1-2, with unresolved D. The V gene lost 7 bases and the J gene lost 0 bases, with 15 bases spanning the gap. Germline V gene sequence: CDR1 MDHEN, CDR2 SYDVKM. This CDR3 has 15 amino acids. The CDR3 loop is CASIGTGGPNYGYTF. The CDR3, as DNA: TGTGCCAGCATAGGCACTGGAGGGCCTAACTATGGCTACACCTTC.

This chain joins TRBV7-2 and TRBJ2-2; weak D call: TRBD1 (6 bases). The germline CDR1 and CDR2 sequences are SGHTA and FQGNSA. CDR3 length equals 16 residues. With 5 bases removed from V and 0 bases from J, the gap between germline ends came to 13 bases. In DNA, the CDR3 is TGTGCCAGCAGCCGGCACAGGGTAACGAACACCGGGGAGCTGTTTTTT. Translation: CASSRHRVTNTGELFF.

CDR3 in DNA: TGCAGCGTTTCCGGTCCTACTAACACCGGGGAGCTGTTTTTT. Amino acids: CSVSGPTNTGELFF. This sequence joins TRBV29-1 and TRBJ2-2; unclear D gene. Germline CDR1 reads SQVTM; CDR2 reads ANQGSEA. This CDR3 is 14 amino acids long. Trimming cost V 5 bases and J 2 bases, with 12 bases left between them.

This chain joins TRBV6-6 and TRBJ2-6; D possibly matches TRBD1 or TRBD2 (5 bases each). Trimming removed 6 bases at V and 0 bases at J, with 12 bases between. Looked up from germline, CDR1 is MNHNY and CDR2 is SVGAGI (reference sequence). CDR3 length: 16 amino acids. CDR3 sequence (DNA): TGTGCCAGCAGGGGACGACGGGGCTCTGGGGCCAACGTCCTGACTTTC. It encodes CASRGRRGSGANVLTF.

This chain links TRBV21-1 with TRBJ2-3; TRBD2, as called in the table, went unchecked against the DNA. TRBV21-1 is classified as a pseudogene. CDR3 length: 16 residues. The CDR3 protein is CASSGPGRSSTDTQYF. In nucleotides, the CDR3 is TGTGCCAGCAGCGGACCCGGGAGGTCAAGCACAGATACGCAGTATTTT.

V is TRBV6-1 and J is TRBJ2-7, with D possibly being TRBD1 (6 bases). V lost 0 bases and J lost 2, with 8 bases in between. The CDR3 totals 14 residues. The germline gives CDR1 MNHNS, CDR2 SASEGT. The CDR3 DNA sequence: TGTGCCAGCAGTGAAGCGCACAGGGCCTACGAGCAGTACTTC. As protein: CASSEAHRAYEQYF.

Only one count was recorded for this clone. The chain employs TRBV18 and TRBJ1-1, with TRBD1 matching 8 bases. The germline CDR1 and CDR2 sequences are KGHSH and LQKENI. J was trimmed by 5 bases and V by 3 bases; bases with no gene match: 11. The CDR3 runs 16 residues. The CDR3: CASSPSSRGRGTEAFF. DNA of the CDR3: TGTGCCAGCTCACCTAGCTCCAGGGGGCGGGGTACTGAAGCTTTCTTT.

The rearrangement joins TRBV11-2 to TRBJ2-1; 9 positions match TRBD2. V lost 4 bases, J lost 4 bases, and 11 bases stayed unmatched. Germline V gives CDR1 SGHAT, CDR2 FQNNGV. The CDR3 spans 17 residues. The CDR3 loop is CASSSFRLADFYNEQFF. CDR3 sequence (DNA): TGTGCCAGCAGCTCCTTTCGACTAGCGGACTTTTACAATGAGCAGTTCTTC. Full variable domain (remainder filled in from reference TRBV11-2 and TRBJ2-1): EAGVAQSPRYKIIEKRQSVAFWCNPISGHATLYWYQQILGQGPKLLIQFQNNGVVDDSQLPKDRFSAERLKGVDSTLKIQPAKLEDSAVYLCASSSFRLADFYNEQFFGPGTRLTVL.

V usage is TRBV18 and J usage is TRBJ1-3; the D is unclear. V was shortened by 2 bases and J by 2 bases, with 10 bases between the two germline ends. CDR1 and CDR2 (germline): KGHSH, LQKENI. CDR3 size: 15 residues. Here the CDR3 DNA reads TGTGCCAGCTCACCAGCGGGGATTGCTGGAAACACCATATATTTT. Its translation: CASSPAGIAGNTIYF.

The chain uses TRBV7-2 and TRBJ1-2, with a tentative D call TRBD1 (6 bases). The CDR3 has 14 residues. Germline V gives CDR1 SGHTA, CDR2 FQGNSA. With 5 bases removed from V and 2 bases from J, the gap between germline ends came to 12 bases. In DNA form, the CDR3 reads TGTGCCAGCAGCCCGACAGGTCCCAACTATGGCTACACCTTC. This sequence encodes CASSPTGPNYGYTF.

The rearrangement uses TRBV19 and TRBJ1-2, with D perhaps TRBD1 (5 bases). The CDR3 runs 13 residues. Trimming removed 1 base from V and 6 bases from J, with 9 bases in between. Per germline, CDR1 LNHDA and CDR2 SQIVND (reference sequence). The DNA for the CDR3 is TGTGCCAGTAGTATAGTGTCGGGGCATGGCTACACCTTC. Amino acids: CASSIVSGHGYTF.

This clone was counted once. This CDR3 reads CASSLTGLAGENEQFF. In DNA form, the CDR3 reads TGTGCCAGCAGCCTTACGGGACTAGCGGGAGAGAATGAGCAGTTCTTC. This rearrangement joins TRBV11-2 to TRBJ2-1; 14 positions match TRBD2. This CDR3 contains 16 residues. V lost 5 bases and J lost 7; bases outside the gene matches: 7. Per the germline V gene, CDR1 is SGHAT and CDR2 is FQNNGV.

J is TRBJ2-3 and V is TRBV5-1; D might be TRBD1 (5 bases). Germline loops: CDR1 SGHRS, CDR2 YFSETQ. CDR3 length: 15 amino acids. V was trimmed by 3 bases and J by 0 bases, leaving 11 bases between them. CDR3 loop: CASSSADRSTDTQYF. The DNA for the CDR3 is TGCGCCAGCAGCTCGGCTGACAGAAGCACAGATACGCAGTATTTT.

The chain has TRBV6-6 and TRBJ2-5; 9 nucleotides agree with TRBD1. This CDR3 has 16 residues. Per the germline V gene, CDR1 is MNHNY and CDR2 is SVGAGI (reference sequence). The V and J ends lost 8 bases and 2 bases, in that order; junction bases with no gene match: 12. Here the CDR3 DNA reads TGTGCCAGCCAAAGACCCTATGGACAGGGGCAAGAGACCCAGTACTTC. Translating it yields CASQRPYGQGQETQYF.

The chain recombines TRBV19 with TRBJ1-4, with 10 bases fitting TRBD1. After removal of 5 bases from V and 11 bases from J, the junction contained 8 bases not matched to a gene. Germline-derived CDR1 and CDR2 are LNHDA and SQIVND (reference sequence). This CDR3 spans 14 amino acids. CDR3 region: CASSAQGQGWKLFF. CDR3 nucleotides: TGTGCCAGTAGTGCCCAGGGACAGGGGTGGAAACTGTTTTTT.

Worth noting for this clone: The identical CDR3 is also encoded by other nucleotide sequences in the sample. V gene TRBV5-1 combines with J gene TRBJ1-2; no clear D. The CDR3 is made up of 14 amino acids. V dropped 1 base and J dropped 4 bases, with 11 bases sitting between them. Germline lookup yields CDR1 SGHRS and CDR2 YFSETQ. The CDR3 is CASSLSAGVYGYTF. CDR3 nucleotide sequence: TGCGCCAGCAGCTTGTCCGCGGGTGTCTATGGCTACACCTTC.

The chain joins TRBV10-3 to TRBJ1-1; maybe TRBD1 (6 bases). Germline V gene data show CDR1 as ENHRY and CDR2 as SYGVKD. The ends were cut back, 4 bases at V and 1 base at J, with 13 bases in the middle. This CDR3 has 15 amino acids. The CDR3 sequence is CAISATGGTNTEAFF. The CDR3 region has the DNA TGTGCCATCAGTGCTACGGGGGGCACGAACACTGAAGCTTTCTTT.

This clone has a single count. The chain employs TRBV27 and TRBJ2-7, with TRBD2 matching 9 bases. The germline V gene encodes CDR1 MNHEY and CDR2 SMNVEV (reference sequence). The length of the CDR3 is 17 residues. After removal of 3 bases from V and 7 bases from J, the junction contained 16 bases not matched to a gene. The CDR3 region has the DNA TGTGCCAGCAGTTTTAGTGCCCCGATAGCGGGAGTATCTGAGCAGTACTTC. Its translation is CASSFSAPIAGVSEQYF.

This rearrangement joins TRBV5-4 to TRBJ2-5; the match to TRBD1 covers 7 bases. Trimming removed 4 bases from V and 3 bases from J; junction bases left unmatched: 12. The CDR3 consists of 16 residues. CDR1 and CDR2 from the germline V gene are SGHNT and YYREEE (reference sequence). CDR3 region: CASSNLLGTAEETQYF. DNA for the CDR3: TGTGCCAGCAGCAACTTACTCGGGACAGCCGAAGAGACCCAGTACTTC.

The CDR3 protein is CASSYMRTAEAFF. CDR3 DNA: TGTGCCAGCAGTTACATGAGGACAGCTGAAGCTTTCTTT. The chain couples TRBV6-6 to TRBJ1-1, with D perhaps matching TRBD1 (6 bases). The V end was cut by 2 bases, the J end by 6 bases, with 10 bases between. Germline-derived CDR1 and CDR2 are MNHNY and SVGAGI (reference sequence). The CDR3 has 13 amino acids.

The rearrangement joins TRBV5-1 to TRBJ2-2; no reliable D call. The CDR3 length is 15 residues. Germline CDR1 is SGHRS and CDR2 is YFSETQ. V was shortened by 7 bases and J by 4 bases, with 17 bases between the two germline ends. CDR3 nucleotides: TGCGCCAGCTCACGCGGAACAGAACGCACCGGGGAGCTGTTTTTT. It specifies CASSRGTERTGELFF.

The chain recombines TRBV7-3 with TRBJ2-5, with D possibly TRBD1 on 5 matching bases. The CDR3 spans 16 residues. With 1 base removed from V and 0 bases from J, the gap between germline ends came to 12 bases. Per the germline V gene, CDR1 is SGHTA and CDR2 is FQGTGA. CDR3 in amino acids: CASSLRGRRYQETQYF. The CDR3 DNA follows: TGTGCCAGCAGCTTAAGGGGCAGAAGGTACCAAGAGACCCAGTACTTC. Complete variable domain (other parts from reference TRBV7-3 and TRBJ2-5): GAGVSQTPSNKVTEKGKYVELRCDPISGHTALYWYRQSLGQGPEFLIYFQGTGAADDSGLPNDRFFAVRPEGSVSTLKIQRTERGDSAVYLCASSLRGRRYQETQYFGPGTRLLVL.